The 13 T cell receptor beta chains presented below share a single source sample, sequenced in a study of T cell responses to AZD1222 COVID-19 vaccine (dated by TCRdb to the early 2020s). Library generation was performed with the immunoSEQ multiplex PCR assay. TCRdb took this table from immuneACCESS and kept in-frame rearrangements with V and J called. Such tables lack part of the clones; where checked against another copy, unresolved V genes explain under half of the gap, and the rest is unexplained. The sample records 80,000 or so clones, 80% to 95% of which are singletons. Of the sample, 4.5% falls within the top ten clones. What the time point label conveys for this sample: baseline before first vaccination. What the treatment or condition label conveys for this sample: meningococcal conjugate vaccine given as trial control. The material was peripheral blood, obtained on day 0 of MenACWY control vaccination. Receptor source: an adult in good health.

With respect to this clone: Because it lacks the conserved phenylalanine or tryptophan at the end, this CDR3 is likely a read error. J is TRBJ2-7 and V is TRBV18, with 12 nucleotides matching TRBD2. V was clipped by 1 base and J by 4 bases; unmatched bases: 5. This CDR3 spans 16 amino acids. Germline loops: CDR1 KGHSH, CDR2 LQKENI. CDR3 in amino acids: CASSPQASGGGYEQYL. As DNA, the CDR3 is TGTGCCAGCTCACCACAGGCTAGCGGGGGGGGTTACGAGCAGTACTTA.

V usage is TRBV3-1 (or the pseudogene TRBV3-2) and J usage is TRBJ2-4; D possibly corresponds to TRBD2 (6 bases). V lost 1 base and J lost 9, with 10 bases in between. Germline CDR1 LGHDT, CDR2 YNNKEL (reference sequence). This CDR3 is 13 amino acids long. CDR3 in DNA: TGTGCCAGCAGCCAAGGGAGGGCCGCCATTCAGTACTTC. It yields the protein CASSQGRAAIQYF.

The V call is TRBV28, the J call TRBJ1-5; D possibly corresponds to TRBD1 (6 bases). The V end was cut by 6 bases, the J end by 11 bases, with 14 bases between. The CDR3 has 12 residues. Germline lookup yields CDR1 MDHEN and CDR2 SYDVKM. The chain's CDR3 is CASSLNRETQHF. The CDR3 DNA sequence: TGTGCCAGCAGCCTCAACAGGGAGACCCAGCATTTT.

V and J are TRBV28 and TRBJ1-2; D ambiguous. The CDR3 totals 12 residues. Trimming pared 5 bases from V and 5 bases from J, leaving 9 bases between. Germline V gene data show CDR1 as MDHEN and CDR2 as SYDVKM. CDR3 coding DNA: TGTGCCAGCAGTCTTCAGAGATATGGCTACACCTTC. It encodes CASSLQRYGYTF.

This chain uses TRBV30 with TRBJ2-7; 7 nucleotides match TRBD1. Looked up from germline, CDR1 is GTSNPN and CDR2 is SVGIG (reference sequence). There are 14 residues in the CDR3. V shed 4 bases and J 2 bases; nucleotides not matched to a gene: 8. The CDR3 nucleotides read TGTGCCTGGATACCGGGAACAGGGGCCTACGAGCAGTACTTC. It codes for CAWIPGTGAYEQYF.

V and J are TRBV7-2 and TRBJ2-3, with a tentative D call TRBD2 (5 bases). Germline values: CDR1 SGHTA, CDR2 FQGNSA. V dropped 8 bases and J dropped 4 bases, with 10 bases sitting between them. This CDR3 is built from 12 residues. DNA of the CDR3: TGTGCCAGCCGTACGGGATCAGATACGCAGTATTTT. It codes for CASRTGSDTQYF.

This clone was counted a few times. The DNA of the CDR3 is TGTGCCAGCAGCTTGTGGGGGACAGGGAGGCAGCCCCAGCATTTT. It codes for CASSLWGTGRQPQHF. V usage is TRBV5-6 and J usage is TRBJ1-5; 9 bases match TRBD1. Germline lookup yields CDR1 SGHDT and CDR2 YYEEEE. Trimming at V came to 1 base and at J to 7 bases, leaving 6 bases not matched to a gene. The CDR3 sequence is 15 residues long.

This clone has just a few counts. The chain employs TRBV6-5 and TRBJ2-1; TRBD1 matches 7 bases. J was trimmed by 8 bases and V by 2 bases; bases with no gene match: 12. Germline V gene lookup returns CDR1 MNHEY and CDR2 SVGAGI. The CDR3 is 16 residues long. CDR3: CASSYVGTASVDEQFF. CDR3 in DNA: TGTGCCAGCAGTTACGTTGGGACAGCGAGCGTGGATGAGCAGTTCTTC.

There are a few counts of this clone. The CDR3 region is CASSPQGGTGELFF. The CDR3 DNA follows: TGTGCCAGCAGCCCGCAGGGAGGTACCGGGGAGCTGTTTTTT. The chain uses TRBV7-2 and TRBJ2-2, with TRBD2 as a possible D gene (6 bases). Germline V gene lookup returns CDR1 SGHTA and CDR2 FQGNSA. This CDR3 region has 14 residues. The ends were cut back, 5 bases at V and 5 bases at J, with 12 bases in the middle.

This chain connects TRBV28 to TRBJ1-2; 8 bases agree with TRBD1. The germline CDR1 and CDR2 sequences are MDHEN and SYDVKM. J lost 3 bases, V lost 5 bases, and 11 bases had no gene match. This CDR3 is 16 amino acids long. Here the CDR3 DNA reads TGTGCCAGCAGTCTCCCCGCCAGGGGGCAGGACTATGGCTACACCTTC. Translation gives CASSLPARGQDYGYTF.

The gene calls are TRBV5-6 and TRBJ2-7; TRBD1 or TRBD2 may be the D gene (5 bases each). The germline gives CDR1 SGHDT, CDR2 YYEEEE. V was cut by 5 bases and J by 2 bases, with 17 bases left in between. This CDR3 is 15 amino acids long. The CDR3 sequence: CASRLHSGRAYEQYF. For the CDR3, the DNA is TGTGCCAGCAGACTACACTCGGGACGCGCCTACGAGCAGTACTTC.

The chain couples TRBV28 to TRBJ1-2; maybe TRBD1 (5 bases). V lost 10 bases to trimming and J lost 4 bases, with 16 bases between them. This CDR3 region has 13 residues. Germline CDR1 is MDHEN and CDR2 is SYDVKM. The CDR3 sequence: CATTGPHSYGYTF. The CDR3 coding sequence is TGTGCCACAACGGGACCCCACAGCTATGGCTACACCTTC.

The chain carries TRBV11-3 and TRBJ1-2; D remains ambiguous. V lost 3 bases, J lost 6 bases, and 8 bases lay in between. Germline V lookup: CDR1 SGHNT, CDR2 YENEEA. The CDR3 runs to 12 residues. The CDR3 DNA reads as TGTGCCAGCAGCTTCTCTCCCGATGGCTACACCTTC. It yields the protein CASSFSPDGYTF.